Listed here are 23 T cell receptor beta chains from one sample, sequenced in a study of blood T cell repertoires in COVID-19. Sequenced by immunoSEQ multiplex PCR; TCRdb stores in-frame clones only, minus some. The profile shows about 98,000 clones, approximately 82% of them singletons. Sequencing was carried out using peripheral blood. Receptor source: a man in his 60s with active or convalescent COVID-19.

The rearrangement uses TRBV9 and TRBJ1-6; TRBD1 matches at 8 bases. V lost 3 bases to trimming and J lost 8 bases; unmatched junction nucleotides: 13. The CDR3 contains 17 residues. Germline V gives CDR1 SGDLS, CDR2 YYNGEE. The CDR3 DNA is TGTGCCAGCAGCGAACGCCCAGGGGGCGCCAGCTATTCACCCCTCCACTTT. Translated, it gives CASSERPGGASYSPLHF.

The chain recombines TRBV3-1 (or the pseudogene TRBV3-2) with TRBJ1-3; D is ambiguous. The CDR3 length is 15 residues. Germline loops: CDR1 LGHDT, CDR2 YNNKEL (reference sequence). The V gene lost 1 base and the J gene lost 2 bases, with 9 bases spanning the gap. This chain's CDR3 is CASSQGRGTGNTIYF. The DNA for the CDR3 is TGTGCCAGCAGCCAAGGTCGCGGCACTGGAAACACCATATATTTT.

The CDR3 is CASSEAGQLSFSYEQYF. In DNA, the CDR3 is TGTGCCAGCAGTGAGGCGGGACAGCTCTCCTTCTCCTACGAGCAGTACTTC. The chain carries TRBV2 and TRBJ2-7; D possibly corresponds to TRBD1 (7 bases). The V gene lost 3 bases and the J gene lost 0 bases, with 18 bases spanning the gap. The CDR3 spans 17 residues. Germline assignment: CDR1 SNHLY and CDR2 FYNNEI.

This chain links TRBV6-6 with TRBJ2-5; D perhaps matches TRBD2 (5 bases). V dropped 10 bases and J dropped 2 bases, with 11 bases sitting between them. The CDR3 extends over 12 amino acids. Germline V lookup: CDR1 MNHNY, CDR2 SVGAGI (reference sequence). CDR3 in amino acids: CAIRTAQETQYF. The CDR3, as DNA: TGTGCCATCCGGACTGCACAAGAGACCCAGTACTTC.

This clone was picked up one time. The chain joins TRBV6-5 to TRBJ2-1, with 11 bases matching TRBD1. Germline-derived CDR1 and CDR2 are MNHEY and SVGAGI. V was pared by 5 bases and J by 9 bases, with 9 bases of the junction left unmatched. The CDR3 totals 15 residues. For the CDR3, the DNA is TGTGCCAGCAGTCCTCGGGGACAGGGGGTCGGTGAGCAGTTCTTC. The encoded protein is CASSPRGQGVGEQFF.

The CDR3 region is CASKGSSYEQYV. DNA for the CDR3: TGCGCCAGTAAAGGGAGCTCCTACGAGCAGTACGTC. The chain employs TRBV10-2 and TRBJ2-7, with D possibly being TRBD2 (5 bases). This CDR3 has 12 residues. From germline, CDR1 is WSHSY and CDR2 SAAADI. Trimming took 9 bases from V and 0 from J, leaving 9 bases between them.

This clone was observed a few times. This chain joins TRBV28 and TRBJ2-7, with a weak D call TRBD1 (6 bases). The V and J ends lost 6 bases and 0 bases respectively, with 15 bases between them. Per germline, CDR1 MDHEN and CDR2 SYDVKM. This CDR3 is built from 15 residues. The CDR3: CASRQTGRSSYEQYF. CDR3 coding DNA: TGTGCCAGCAGACAGACAGGACGGAGCTCCTACGAGCAGTACTTC.

The chain joins TRBV6-5 to TRBJ1-4, with TRBD1 matching over 8 bases. The CDR3 is 14 residues long. Losses at the gene ends were 5 bases for V and 8 bases for J; bases not matched to a gene: 7. The germline V gene encodes CDR1 MNHEY and CDR2 SVGAGI. The CDR3 region is CASSTGGRREKLFF. The CDR3 nucleotides read TGTGCCAGCAGTACAGGGGGAAGAAGGGAAAAACTGTTTTTT.

The chain has TRBV15 and TRBJ1-6; D may be TRBD1 (6 bases). V shed 5 bases and J shed 8 bases, with 16 bases lying between them. This CDR3 spans 15 amino acids. From germline, CDR1 is LNHNV and CDR2 YYDKDF (reference sequence). The CDR3 loop is CATSDNRVGDSPLHF. The CDR3 region has the DNA TGTGCCACCAGCGATAACAGGGTTGGGGATTCACCCCTCCACTTT.

The chain uses TRBV27 and TRBJ1-5; unclear D gene. CDR1 and CDR2 (germline): MNHEY, SMNVEV (reference sequence). Trimming took 2 bases from V and 6 from J, leaving 14 bases between them. The CDR3 is made up of 15 amino acids. CDR3 amino acids: CASSLRGLQGQPQHF. The CDR3 DNA reads as TGTGCCAGCAGTTTACGAGGACTCCAAGGTCAGCCCCAGCATTTT.

This chain joins TRBV7-2 and TRBJ1-4, with a weak D call TRBD1 (6 bases). This CDR3 region has 15 residues. Between the trimmed V and J ends, which lost 0 bases and 8 bases, there was a span of 13 bases. CDR1 SGHTA and CDR2 FQGNSA come from the germline V gene. The CDR3 spells CASSLAQQGPEKLFF. As DNA, the CDR3 is TGTGCCAGCAGCTTAGCGCAACAGGGTCCGGAAAAACTGTTTTTT. The full variable domain, in which reference TRBV7-2 and TRBJ1-4 provide the parts outside the CDR3, is GAGVSQSPSNKVTEKGKDVELRCDPISGHTALYWYRQSLGQGLEFLIYFQGNSAPDKSGLPSDRFSAERTGGSVSTLTIQRTQQEDSAVYLCASSLAQQGPEKLFFGSGTQLSVL.

This clone has a single count. The V and J genes are TRBV2 and TRBJ2-3, with D possibly being TRBD1 (5 bases). The length of the CDR3 is 14 residues. V lost 8 bases and J 0 bases, leaving 12 bases between the germline ends. Per germline, CDR1 SNHLY and CDR2 FYNNEI. CDR3 amino acids: CASVRWGSTDTQYF. Here the CDR3 DNA reads TGTGCCAGCGTCCGATGGGGCAGCACAGATACGCAGTATTTT.

This sequence joins TRBV15 and TRBJ2-1; D is ambiguous. V was pared by 6 bases and J by 4 bases, with 7 bases between. The germline V gene has CDR1 LNHNV and CDR2 YYDKDF (reference sequence). The CDR3 runs 12 residues. The CDR3 bases are TGTGCCACCAGAGACAAGTACAATGAGCAGTTCTTC. Its translation is CATRDKYNEQFF.

The rearrangement links TRBV2 to TRBJ2-4; 9 bases map to TRBD1. Germline V gene lookup returns CDR1 SNHLY and CDR2 FYNNEI. The length of the CDR3 is 15 residues. The V gene end was trimmed by 4 bases and the J gene end by 8 bases; junction bases not matched to a gene: 9. For the CDR3, the DNA is TGTGCCAGCAGTGGAGATTGGACAGGGGAGGACATTCAGTACTTC. It encodes CASSGDWTGEDIQYF.

This sequence joins TRBV19 and TRBJ1-2; TRBD1 matches 11 bases. The CDR3 contains 14 residues. V trimming: 6 bases; J trimming: 6 bases; junction bases outside the gene matches: 6. The germline gives CDR1 LNHDA, CDR2 SQIVND (reference sequence). CDR3: CASRDRGRDDGYTF. The CDR3 bases are TGTGCCAGTAGGGACAGGGGGCGTGATGATGGCTACACCTTC. Full variable domain (outside the CDR3, taken from reference TRBV19 and TRBJ1-2): DGGITQSPKYLFRKEGQNVTLSCEQNLNHDAMYWYRQDPGQGLRLIYYSQIVNDFQKGDIAEGYSVSREKKESFPLTVTSAQKNPTAFYLCASRDRGRDDGYTFGSGTRLTVV.

Comment on this clone: One junction end disagrees with the germline gene, perhaps due to a read error. This chain uses TRBV27 with TRBJ1-2; D gene uncertain. The germline V gene encodes CDR1 MNHEY and CDR2 SMNVEV (reference sequence). The CDR3 runs to 15 residues. The DNA for the CDR3 is TGTGCCAGTTTTCAACCGGGAAACACTAACTATAGCTACACCTTC. Translated, it gives CASFQPGNTNYSYTF.

This chain links TRBV19 with TRBJ2-3; no firm D call. Germline CDR1 is LNHDA and CDR2 is SQIVND (reference sequence). The CDR3 spans 15 residues. With 5 bases removed from V and 2 bases from J, the gap between germline ends came to 14 bases. CDR3 in amino acids: CASSPRQRPTDTQYF. In DNA, the CDR3 is TGTGCCAGTAGTCCCCGGCAGCGCCCCACAGATACGCAGTATTTT.

V and J are TRBV18 and TRBJ2-1; D might be TRBD1 (5 bases). The germline V gene encodes CDR1 KGHSH and CDR2 LQKENI. The germline V and J ends were trimmed by 3 bases and 2 bases, with 14 bases remaining between them. There are 16 residues in the CDR3. The DNA of the CDR3 is TGTGCCAGCTCACCTTTTGACAGTCTCACCTACAATGAGCAGTTCTTC. Amino acids: CASSPFDSLTYNEQFF.

The chain carries TRBV6-5 and TRBJ2-5, with 7 bases matching TRBD2. Germline CDR1 reads MNHEY; CDR2 reads SVGAGI. This CDR3 region has 15 residues. V trimming: 8 bases; J trimming: 1 base; junction bases outside the gene matches: 10. The chain's CDR3 is CASLTSASTQETQYF. CDR3 bases: TGTGCCAGCCTTACTAGCGCGAGCACCCAAGAGACCCAGTACTTC.

The chain combines TRBV18 with TRBJ2-7, with D perhaps TRBD1 (6 bases). CDR1 is KGHSH, CDR2 LQKENI, per germline. V was pared by 4 bases and J by 5 bases, with 9 bases between. This CDR3 has 12 amino acids. CDR3 in amino acids: CASSLNRDEQYF. Written as DNA, the CDR3 is TGTGCCAGCTCACTCAACAGGGACGAGCAGTACTTC.

This rearrangement joins TRBV5-1 to TRBJ1-1, with TRBD1 identical over 7 bases. V was clipped by 2 bases and J by 12 bases; unmatched bases: 7. Germline V CDR1 and CDR2: SGHRS, YFSETQ. This CDR3 region has 12 residues. In DNA form, the CDR3 reads TGCGCCAGCAGCTTCCCGGGACAGAGGACTTTCTTT. It is translated as CASSFPGQRTFF. Looking up the rest from reference TRBV5-1 and TRBJ1-1 gives the full variable domain: KAGVTQTPRYLIKTRGQQVTLSCSPISGHRSVSWYQQTPGQGLQFLFEYFSETQRNKGNFPGRFSGRQFSNSRSEMNVSTLELGDSALYLCASSFPGQRTFFGQGTRLTVV.

The V and J genes are TRBV27 and TRBJ2-2; TRBD2 matches at 8 bases. The CDR3 covers 15 residues. The germline V gene has CDR1 MNHEY and CDR2 SMNVEV (reference sequence). The junction had 7 bases not matched to a gene; V was cut back by 4 bases and J by 6 bases. The CDR3 loop reads CASSSALAVPGELFF. The CDR3 nucleotides read TGTGCCAGCAGTTCCGCACTAGCGGTCCCCGGGGAGCTGTTTTTT.

J is TRBJ2-2 and V is TRBV3-1 (or the pseudogene TRBV3-2), with 11 bases aligning to TRBD2. Germline assignment: CDR1 LGHDT and CDR2 YNNKEL (reference sequence). V dropped 0 bases and J dropped 5; count of bases not matched to a gene: 5. The CDR3 totals 17 residues. Written as DNA, the CDR3 is TGTGCCAGCAGCCAAGATATACTAGCGGGAGTTACCGGGGAGCTGTTTTTT. Protein: CASSQDILAGVTGELFF.